This T cell receptor (beta chain) was sequenced during a study of OX40 agonist ivuxolimab in advanced cancers. The wider study: Six ivuxolimab dose levels, 0.01 to 10 mg/kg, were given intravenously every 2 weeks. With a range of roughly 20 to 80, age averaged about 58 years, and about 83% were male. Antecedent anti-PD-1, anti-PD-L1 or anti-CTLA-4 therapy was permissible, with approximately 44% having received some.

Sequenced by immunoSEQ multiplex PCR; TCRdb stores in-frame clones only, minus some. The sample has under 80,000 clones; approximately 86% are singletons. The V and J ends lost 5 bases and 5 bases respectively, with 19 bases between them. This CDR3 has 15 residues. Per germline, CDR1 MNHEY and CDR2 SVGAGI. Study-level findings and limits: The study found that CD8+ T cells averaged more expanded clones than CD4+.

Notes on this clone: Antigen: not known.

This chain connects TRBV6-5 to TRBJ2-7; maybe TRBD2 (6 bases). The source of this sequence is an adult with an advanced solid tumor such as melanoma, head and neck, liver or kidney cancer. Sequenced material: CD4+ or CD8+ T cells sorted from blood, taken in a trial of the OX40 agonist ivuxolimab. CDR3 loop: CASSQTGTPADEQYF. Here the CDR3 DNA reads TGTGCCAGCAGTCAAACCGGGACTCCTGCTGACGAGCAGTACTTC.